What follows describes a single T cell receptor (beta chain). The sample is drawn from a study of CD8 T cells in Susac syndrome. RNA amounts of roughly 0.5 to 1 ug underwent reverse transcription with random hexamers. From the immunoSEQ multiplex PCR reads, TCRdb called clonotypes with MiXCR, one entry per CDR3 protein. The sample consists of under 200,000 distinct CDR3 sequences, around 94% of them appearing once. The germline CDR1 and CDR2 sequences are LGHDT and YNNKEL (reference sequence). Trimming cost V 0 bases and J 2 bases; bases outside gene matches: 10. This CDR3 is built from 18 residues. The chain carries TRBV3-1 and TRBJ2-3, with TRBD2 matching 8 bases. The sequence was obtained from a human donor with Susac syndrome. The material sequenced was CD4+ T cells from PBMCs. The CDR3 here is CASSQDVFRGGNTDTQYF. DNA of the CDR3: TGTGCCAGCAGCCAAGACGTTTTCCGGGGGGGGAACACAGATACGCAGTATTTT.